One sample yielded the 30 T cell receptor beta chains listed below, sequenced in a study of response to subunit inactivated influenza vaccine. TCRdb reanalysed the RT-PCR reads using MiXCR and keeps one entry per CDR3 protein. Counted here are about 540,000 distinct CDR3 sequences, around a quarter occurring once; the ten biggest clones make up 2.5% to 3%. These data were likewise used in another study, on T cells expressing NK-cell markers. That investigation notes: TCR beta libraries carry UMIs added by 5'RACE template switching.

The material sequenced was CD4+ T cells sorted from PBMCs, taken 11 to 12 days after vaccination. Receptors originate from a man aged 50-60 years who received an inactivated influenza vaccine.

The sample holds a few counts of this clonotype. One end of the junction varies from germline; a read error may be responsible. The rearrangement uses TRBV7-9 and TRBJ2-1; possibly TRBD1 or TRBD2 for D (5 bases each). This CDR3 has 10 residues. The germline gives CDR1 SEHNR, CDR2 FQNEAQ (reference sequence). The CDR3 DNA reads TGTGCCAGCGGGGCCTACCCGGGGATCTTC. Translation: CASGAYPGIF.

This clonotype has just a few counts. This chain uses TRBV12-3 or TRBV12-4 with TRBJ2-1; TRBD2 is a possible D gene (5 bases). CDR3 length equals 13 residues. Trimming pared 7 bases from V and 9 bases from J, leaving 16 bases between. CDR3 sequence reads: CASTPPGGGEQFF. The DNA for the CDR3 is TGTGCCAGCACCCCCCCGGGCGGAGGTGAGCAGTTCTTC.

This clonotype was detected only a few times. This chain joins TRBV20-1 and TRBJ2-5; a possible D gene is TRBD2 (5 bases). V lost 1 base and J 1 base, leaving 16 bases between the germline ends. The CDR3 consists of 16 residues. In germline, CDR1 is DFQATT, CDR2 SNEGSKA (reference sequence). This CDR3 reads CSARGSAGRLQETQYF. The CDR3 DNA is TGCAGTGCTAGAGGGTCGGCGGGCCGTCTCCAAGAGACCCAGTACTTC.

The sample holds a few counts of this clonotype. V usage is TRBV20-1 and J usage is TRBJ2-4, with unresolved D. The CDR3 totals 14 residues. V lost 2 bases and J lost 0, with 8 bases in between. Germline loops: CDR1 DFQATT, CDR2 SNEGSKA (reference sequence). The CDR3 DNA reads TGCAGTGCTAGACGACCTCTAGCCAAAAACATTCAGTACTTC. Translated, it gives CSARRPLAKNIQYF.

In its sample, this clonotype was seen a few times. The genes are TRBV20-1 and TRBJ2-3, with 12 bases that match TRBD2. This CDR3 has 15 amino acids. Germline trimming cut 2 bases from V and 8 bases from J; bases unmatched to any gene: 8. Germline V lookup: CDR1 DFQATT, CDR2 SNEGSKA (reference sequence). The DNA of the CDR3 is TGCAGTGCTAGAAGTCTAGCGGGGGGGCCCGGTACGCAGTATTTT. Protein sequence: CSARSLAGGPGTQYF.

The V and J genes are TRBV4-2 and TRBJ1-1; TRBD1 matches at 8 bases. The CDR3 consists of 16 residues. Germline CDR1 and CDR2: LGHNA and YNFKEQ. The V and J ends lost 5 bases and 1 base, in that order; junction bases with no gene match: 9. The CDR3 coding sequence is TGTGCCAGCAGCTACGGACAGGGAGTAGGGAACACTGAAGCTTTCTTT. It encodes CASSYGQGVGNTEAFF.

The rearrangement links TRBV12-3 or TRBV12-4 to TRBJ2-2; no clear D gene. V lost 11 bases and J 0 bases, leaving 28 bases between the germline ends. There are 19 residues in the CDR3. Written as DNA, the CDR3 is TGTGCCTTCAGTTTAGTCTTAGTTTGGTCCGGCCCGAACACCGGGGAGCTGTTTTTT. As protein: CAFSLVLVWSGPNTGELFF.

The chain uses TRBV9 and TRBJ1-4, with unresolved D. The V end lost 3 bases, the J end lost 0 bases, and 9 bases lay between the germline ends. The CDR3 extends over 15 amino acids. Germline values: CDR1 SGDLS, CDR2 YYNGEE. DNA of the CDR3: TGTGCCAGCAGCGCCTCAGGTGCAACTAATGAAAAACTGTTTTTT. Translation: CASSASGATNEKLFF.

This clonotype appeared a few times. The chain has TRBV20-1 and TRBJ2-4, with 13 bases lining up with TRBD2. Germline CDR1 DFQATT, CDR2 SNEGSKA (reference sequence). The length of the CDR3 is 20 residues. V lost 0 bases and J lost 0; bases outside the gene matches: 11. The chain's CDR3 is CSARELGRLAGGRAKNIQYF. The CDR3 DNA reads as TGCAGTGCTAGAGAGCTAGGTAGACTAGCGGGGGGACGAGCCAAAAACATTCAGTACTTC.

Points on this clonotype: This CDR3 fails to terminate in the conserved phenylalanine or tryptophan, so it likely reflects a read error. This rearrangement joins TRBV6-2 or TRBV6-3 to TRBJ2-7; 7 bases match TRBD1. V gave up 8 bases and J gave up 6 bases; unmatched junction bases: 4. Looked up from germline, CDR1 is MNHEY and CDR2 is SVGEGT. The CDR3 has 11 residues. CDR3 loop: CASAQGREQYL. The CDR3 coding sequence is TGTGCCAGCGCACAGGGGCGCGAGCAGTACTTG.

This clonotype was counted only a few times. The rearrangement joins TRBV12-3 or TRBV12-4 to TRBJ1-1; D might be TRBD1 (5 bases). Trimming took 8 bases from V and 4 from J, leaving 17 bases between them. The CDR3 extends over 14 amino acids. The CDR3 bases are TGTGCCAGCGCAATGGGGCAGACAGCCACTGAAGCTTTCTTT. Translating it yields CASAMGQTATEAFF.

In this sample, this clonotype turned up many times. V usage is TRBV2 and J usage is TRBJ2-7; D might be TRBD2 (7 bases). CDR1 is SNHLY, CDR2 FYNNEI, per germline. Trimming cost V 6 bases and J 3 bases, with 15 bases left between them. The CDR3 covers 14 residues. This CDR3 is CASSDRGAFYEQYF. The CDR3 DNA sequence: TGTGCCAGCAGCGATCGGGGGGCGTTCTACGAGCAGTACTTC.

J is TRBJ2-1 and V is TRBV3-1, with unresolved D. Trimming stripped 3 bases from V and 7 bases from J, with 19 bases between. CDR1 and CDR2 from the germline V gene are LGHDT and YNNKEL (reference sequence). The CDR3 has 16 residues. The CDR3 bases are TGTGCCAGCAGCCAGCCCGGATGGTCAAATAGAAATGAGCAGTTCTTC. Encoded protein: CASSQPGWSNRNEQFF.

The rearrangement uses TRBV12-3 or TRBV12-4 and TRBJ1-6, with D unresolved. The CDR3 loop spans 12 amino acids. V lost 3 bases and J lost 9, with 6 bases in between. The CDR3 reads CASSLVASPLHF. CDR3 sequence (DNA): TGTGCCAGCAGTTTGGTTGCTTCACCCCTCCACTTT.

The chain carries TRBV25-1 and TRBJ2-3, with D tentatively TRBD1 (5 bases). The germline gives CDR1 MGHDK, CDR2 SYGVNS. CDR3 length: 14 residues. V shed 8 bases and J shed 6 bases, with 18 bases lying between them. Written as DNA, the CDR3 is TGTGCCAGCCAGAGCTCAGGGAAGGTGGATACGCAGTATTTT. It is translated as CASQSSGKVDTQYF.

This clonotype occurred many times. V usage is TRBV5-1 and J usage is TRBJ2-1, with D maybe TRBD2 (6 bases). Germline loops: CDR1 SGHRS, CDR2 YFSETQ. The CDR3 runs to 12 residues. V was pared by 4 bases and J by 4 bases, with 6 bases between. CDR3 loop: CASSGGYNEQFF. CDR3 sequence (DNA): TGCGCCAGCAGCGGGGGGTACAATGAGCAGTTCTTC.

The J gene is TRBJ2-3, the V gene TRBV6-1; no firm D call. The V and J ends lost 8 bases and 3 bases respectively, with 6 bases between them. Germline CDR1 reads MNHNS; CDR2 reads SASEGT. This CDR3 has 11 amino acids. The DNA for the CDR3 is TGTGCCAGCTGGAGAACAGATACGCAGTATTTT. Translating gives CASWRTDTQYF.

The chain combines TRBV29-1 with TRBJ2-1; D not certain. The CDR3 runs to 13 residues. Germline V gene lookup returns CDR1 SQVTM and CDR2 ANQGSEA. V was pared by 1 base and J by 10 bases, with 14 bases between. In DNA, the CDR3 is TGCAGCGTTGAAGTCCCTAGTAGGTGGGAGCAGTTCTTC. Translating it yields CSVEVPSRWEQFF.

This clonotype was detected once. The chain joins TRBV4-2 to TRBJ2-5; D may be TRBD1 (6 bases). CDR1 and CDR2 from the germline V gene are LGHNA and YNFKEQ. V lost 0 bases to trimming and J lost 3 bases, with 8 bases between them. This CDR3 has 14 residues. The CDR3 DNA reads TGTGCCAGCAGCCAAGATCACAGGGAAGAGACCCAGTACTTC. It codes for CASSQDHREETQYF.

The chain joins TRBV7-8 to TRBJ1-5; 10 bases are a match to TRBD1. CDR3 size: 15 residues. The germline V gene encodes CDR1 SGHVS and CDR2 FQNEAQ. The V gene end was trimmed by 5 bases and the J gene end by 3 bases; junction bases not matched to a gene: 4. CDR3: CASSRDRGYNQPQHF. As DNA, the CDR3 is TGTGCCAGCAGCCGGGACAGGGGATACAATCAGCCCCAGCATTTT. Together with reference TRBV7-8 and TRBJ1-5, the CDR3 gives the full variable domain: GAGVSQSPRYKVAKRGQDVALRCDPISGHVSLFWYQQALGQGPEFLTYFQNEAQLDKSGLPSDRFFAERPEGSVSTLKIQRTQQEDSAVYLCASSRDRGYNQPQHFGDGTRLSIL.

The sample holds many counts of this clonotype. This rearrangement joins TRBV7-9 to TRBJ2-1, with 10 bases matching TRBD1. In germline, CDR1 is SEHNR, CDR2 FQNEAQ (reference sequence). J gave up 4 bases and V 6 bases, and 3 bases lay outside the gene matches. The CDR3 is 14 amino acids. CDR3 bases: TGTGCCAGCAGTTCGGGACAGGGGTACAATGAGCAGTTCTTC. It codes for CASSSGQGYNEQFF.

A few counts support this clonotype. The chain links TRBV7-6 to TRBJ1-2; 7 bases line up with TRBD1. The CDR3 is 16 residues long. With V trimmed by 5 bases and J by 7 bases, 16 bases remained unmatched. Germline CDR1 SGHVS, CDR2 FNYEAQ. The CDR3 loop is CASSHVFGRGTVGYTF. The CDR3 DNA sequence: TGTGCCAGCAGCCACGTGTTCGGCAGGGGGACGGTTGGCTACACCTTC.

This clonotype was counted once. This chain joins TRBV20-1 and TRBJ2-5, with 7 positions matching TRBD2. This CDR3 region has 17 residues. Germline V gene data show CDR1 as DFQATT and CDR2 as SNEGSKA (reference sequence). The DNA for the CDR3 is TGCTGCGCTAGAGATAAAGGGAAGGGGACTACCCAAGAGACCCAGTACTTC. It is translated as CCARDKGKGTTQETQYF.

The gene calls are TRBV4-3 and TRBJ2-4; tentative D call: TRBD2 (5 bases). The CDR3 is 14 residues long. CDR1 and CDR2 from the germline V gene are LGHNA and YSLEER. V was cut by 0 bases and J by 9 bases, with 12 bases left in between. The CDR3 DNA sequence: TGCGCCAGCAGCCAAGAAGTAAGGGAGAGCATTCAGTACTTC. It specifies CASSQEVRESIQYF.

CDR3 sequence (DNA): TGTGCCAGCTCACCAACAGCCCAGGGCAACACTGAAGCTTTCTTT. This encodes CASSPTAQGNTEAFF. This chain joins TRBV18 and TRBJ1-1; weak D call: TRBD1 (5 bases). Germline V lookup: CDR1 KGHSH, CDR2 LQKENI. The CDR3 has 15 residues. V lost 2 bases to trimming and J lost 2 bases, with 12 bases between them.

The rearrangement links TRBV7-2 to TRBJ1-2; perhaps TRBD1 as D (6 bases). V was cut by 7 bases and J by 11 bases, with 23 bases left in between. Germline CDR1 is SGHTA and CDR2 is FQGNSA. The CDR3 consists of 14 residues. The CDR3 spells CASTPVGRGRGYTF. In nucleotides, the CDR3 is TGTGCCAGCACCCCGGTGGGCAGGGGAAGGGGTTACACCTTC.

This chain links TRBV25-1 with TRBJ2-2, with 7 bases aligning to TRBD2. The CDR3 is 13 residues long. Germline V lookup: CDR1 MGHDK, CDR2 SYGVNS. The V and J ends lost 8 bases and 1 base, in that order; junction bases with no gene match: 1. CDR3 in amino acids: CASGEGNTGELFF. CDR3 nucleotides: TGTGCCAGCGGGGAGGGGAACACCGGGGAGCTGTTTTTT. The whole variable domain, filled in from reference TRBV25-1 and TRBJ2-2, reads EADIYQTPRYLVIGTGKKITLECSQTMGHDKMYWYQQDPGMELHLIHYSYGVNSTEKGDLSSESTVSRIRTEHFPLTLESARPSHTSQYLCASGEGNTGELFFGEGSRLTVL.

This clonotype was recorded at least ten times. The rearrangement joins TRBV5-1 to TRBJ2-7; 7 nucleotides line up with TRBD1. The ends lost 0 bases at V and 7 bases at J; junction bases unmatched: 4. Per the germline V gene, CDR1 is SGHRS and CDR2 is YFSETQ. The CDR3 is made up of 13 amino acids. CDR3 loop: CASSLEGAREQYF. CDR3 DNA sequence: TGCGCCAGCAGCTTGGAGGGGGCGCGGGAGCAGTACTTC.

In this sample, this clonotype turned up a few times. The gene calls are TRBV9 and TRBJ2-3; D assignment may be TRBD1 or TRBD2 (5 bases each). Trimming pared 0 bases from V and 2 bases from J, leaving 10 bases between. The germline CDR1 and CDR2 sequences are SGDLS and YYNGEE. The CDR3 length is 15 residues. The CDR3 protein is CASSVGGIDTDTQYF. CDR3 coding DNA: TGTGCCAGCAGCGTAGGGGGGATAGACACAGATACGCAGTATTTT.

This rearrangement joins TRBV7-2 to TRBJ1-1, with a possible D match to TRBD1 (6 bases). Trimming pared 5 bases from V and 2 bases from J, leaving 18 bases between. Per germline, CDR1 SGHTA and CDR2 FQGNSA. This CDR3 spans 16 amino acids. CDR3 protein: CASSKGGGYINTEAFF. The CDR3, as DNA: TGTGCCAGCAGCAAAGGGGGGGGATACATTAACACTGAAGCTTTCTTT. The full variable domain, in which reference TRBV7-2 and TRBJ1-1 provide the parts outside the CDR3, is GAGVSQSPSNKVTEKGKDVELRCDPISGHTALYWYRQSLGQGLEFLIYFQGNSAPDKSGLPSDRFSAERTGGSVSTLTIQRTQQEDSAVYLCASSKGGGYINTEAFFGQGTRLTVV.